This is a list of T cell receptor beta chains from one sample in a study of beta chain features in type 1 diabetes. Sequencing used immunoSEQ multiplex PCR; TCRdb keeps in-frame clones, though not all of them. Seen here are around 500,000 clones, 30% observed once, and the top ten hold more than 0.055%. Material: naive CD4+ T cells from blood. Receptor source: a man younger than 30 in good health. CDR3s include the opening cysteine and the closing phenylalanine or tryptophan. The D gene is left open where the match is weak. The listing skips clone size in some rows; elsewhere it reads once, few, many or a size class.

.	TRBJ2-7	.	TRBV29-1	TGCAGCGTTGAAGAGGGCAGGGCCGACGAGCAGTACTTC	CSVEEGRADEQYF
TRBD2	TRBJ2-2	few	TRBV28	TGTAAACTAGCGGTGATCACCGGGGAGCTGTTTTTT	CKLAVITGELFF
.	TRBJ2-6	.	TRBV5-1	TGCGCCAGCAGCTTGGGGTCTGGGGCCAACGTCCTGACTTTC	CASSLGSGANVLTF
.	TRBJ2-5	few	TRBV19	TGTGCCAGTAGTATAGATGGTTTTGGGGGTGTAGAGACCCAGTACTTC	CASSIDGFGGVETQYF
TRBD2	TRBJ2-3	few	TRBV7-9	TGTGCCAGCACTTCGGGGCTAGCGGGAGGGACAGATACGCAGTATTTT	CASTSGLAGGTDTQYF
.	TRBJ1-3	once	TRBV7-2	TGTGCCAGCAGCTTAGAAGGGGCCTCTGGAAACACCATATATTTT	CASSLEGASGNTIYF
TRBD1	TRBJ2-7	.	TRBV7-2	TGTGCCAGCACCCGACGGACAGGTCCAAACGAGCAGTACTTC	CASTRRTGPNEQYF
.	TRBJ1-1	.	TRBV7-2	TGTGCCAGCAGCGCTGGACAGCCCGGTAGCGCTGAAGCTTTCTTT	CASSAGQPGSAEAFF
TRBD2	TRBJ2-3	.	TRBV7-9	TGTGCCACCGGGGGGGATACGCAGTATTTT	CATGGDTQYF
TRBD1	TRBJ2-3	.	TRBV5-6	TGTGCCAGCAGCTTCATAGGGGGCGGAGATACGCAGTATTTT	CASSFIGGGDTQYF
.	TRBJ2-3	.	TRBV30	TGTGCCTGGAGTGTACGGAGGGCCCCATCAGATACGCAGTATTTT	CAWSVRRAPSDTQYF
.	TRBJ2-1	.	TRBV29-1	TGCAGCGTTGAAAACGGAGATGAGCAGTTCTTC	CSVENGDEQFF
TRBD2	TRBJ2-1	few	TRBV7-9	TGTGCCAGCAGCAGCCGGCGACTAGCGAACAGTGAGCAGTTCTTC	CASSSRRLANSEQFF
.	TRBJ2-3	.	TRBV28	TGTGCCAGCAGTCCCCCATCCACAGATACGCAGTATTTT	CASSPPSTDTQYF
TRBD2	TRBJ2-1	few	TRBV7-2	TGTGCCAGCAGCTTAGTAACTAGCGGGAGAAGGAATGAGCAGTTCTTC	CASSLVTSGRRNEQFF
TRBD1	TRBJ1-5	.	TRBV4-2	TGTGCCAGCAGCCAACCGGGACAGGGAGCATATCAGCCCCAGCATTTT	CASSQPGQGAYQPQHF
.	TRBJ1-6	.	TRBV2	TGTGCCAGCAGATCTATTTCACCCCTCCACTTT	CASRSISPLHF
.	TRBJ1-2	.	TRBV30	TGTGCCTGGAATCCCCTCCATAGCTACACCTTC	CAWNPLHSYTF
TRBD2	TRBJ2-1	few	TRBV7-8	TGTGCCAGCAGCAGTGGACTAGCGGTGTACAATGAGCAGTTCTTC	CASSSGLAVYNEQFF
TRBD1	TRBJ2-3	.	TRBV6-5	TGTGCCAGTCGACAGGGGCCAGATACGCAGTATTTT	CASRQGPDTQYF
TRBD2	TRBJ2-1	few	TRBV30	TGTGCCTGGAGTCGGACTAGCGGGTTCAATGAGCAGTTCTTC	CAWSRTSGFNEQFF
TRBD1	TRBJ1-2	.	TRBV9	TGTGCCAGCAGCCTAGGACAGGGGACCAACTATGGCTACACCTTC	CASSLGQGTNYGYTF
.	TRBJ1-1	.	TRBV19	TGTGCCAGTAGCCGCGGGGGCGGTCGGACTGAAGCTTTCTTT	CASSRGGGRTEAFF
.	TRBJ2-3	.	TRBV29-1	TGCAGCGTTGAATCACGGGCTAGCACAGATACGCAGTATTTT	CSVESRASTDTQYF
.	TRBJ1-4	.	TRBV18	TGTGCCAGCTCACCCGTATGGAAGTCTAATGAAAAACTGTTTTTT	CASSPVWKSNEKLFF
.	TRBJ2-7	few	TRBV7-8	TGTGCCAGCAGGAGCCGGAGAGGGTCCTACGAGCAGTACTTC	CASRSRRGSYEQYF
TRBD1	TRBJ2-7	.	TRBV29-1	TGCAGCGTTGGAACAGGGGGCTTCTACGAGCAGTACTTC	CSVGTGGFYEQYF
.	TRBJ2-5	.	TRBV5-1	TGCGCCAGCAGCTTGAAGGTCCTTCAAGAGACCCAGTACTTC	CASSLKVLQETQYF
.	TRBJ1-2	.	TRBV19	TGTGCCAGTAGTGCCTCCCGCGGCCGTACCTATGGCTACACCTTC	CASSASRGRTYGYTF
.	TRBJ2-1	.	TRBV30	TGTGCCTGGAGTGTAGGGACATCGCCGCCCTTGAGGTTCTTC	CAWSVGTSPPLRFF
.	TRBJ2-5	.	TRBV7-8	TGTGCCAGCAGCTTTGGGTCGGCAGGGAATGGGCGAGAGACCCAGTACTTC	CASSFGSAGNGRETQYF
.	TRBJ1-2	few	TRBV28	TGTGCCAGCAGTTTATTCACCTATGGCTACACCTTC	CASSLFTYGYTF
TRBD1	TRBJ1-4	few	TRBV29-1	TGCAGCGTTGAACCGCCGAACGAGGGGACAGGGGAGGATGAAAAACTGTTTTTT	CSVEPPNEGTGEDEKLFF
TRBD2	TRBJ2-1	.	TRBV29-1	TGCAGCGTTAATCCGGGACTAGCGATCAACAATGAGCAGTTCTTC	CSVNPGLAINNEQFF
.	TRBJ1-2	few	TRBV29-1	TGCAGCGTTGAGTTCGGAATACGTGGCTACACCTTC	CSVEFGIRGYTF
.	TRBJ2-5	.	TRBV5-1	TGCGCCAGCAGCTTGGCCCGAGAGACCCAGTACTTC	CASSLARETQYF
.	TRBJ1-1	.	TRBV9	TGTGCCAGCAGCGTTCGGGGGCACACTGAAGCTTTCTTT	CASSVRGHTEAFF
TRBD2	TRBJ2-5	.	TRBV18	TGTGCCAGCTCACCCGGGACTAGCGGGAGAGAGACCCAGTACTTC	CASSPGTSGRETQYF
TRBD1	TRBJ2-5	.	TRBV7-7	TGTGCCAGCAGCCGAGGACAGGGGCGGGAAGAGACCCAGTACTTC	CASSRGQGREETQYF
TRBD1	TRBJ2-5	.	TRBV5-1	TGCGCCAGCAGCTTTGGACAGGGTCCACAAGAGACCCAGTACTTC	CASSFGQGPQETQYF
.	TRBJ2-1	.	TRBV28	TGTGCCAGCATTTGGTCAGGCTACAATGAGCAGTTCTTC	CASIWSGYNEQFF
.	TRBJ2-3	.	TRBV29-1	TGCAGCGTTGAAGATCGTGGGGGGGATACGCAGTATTTT	CSVEDRGGDTQYF
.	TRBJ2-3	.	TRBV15	TGTGCCACCAGCAGGACCGCGTTTAGCACAGATACGCAGTATTTT	CATSRTAFSTDTQYF
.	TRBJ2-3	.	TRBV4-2	TGTGCCAGCAGCCAAGAAGCTAGACAGAGCACAGATACGCAGTATTTT	CASSQEARQSTDTQYF
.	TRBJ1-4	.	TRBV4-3	TGCGCCAGCAGCGGAGTAGGGGAAAAACTGTTTTTT	CASSGVGEKLFF
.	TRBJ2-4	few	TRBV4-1	TGCGCCAGCAGCCAAGTCCTCGGGGCGGCGGTCAAAAACATTCAGTACTTC	CASSQVLGAAVKNIQYF
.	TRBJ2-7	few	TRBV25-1	TGTGCCAGCAGTGCTCAGGGGTTCTACGAGCAGTACTTC	CASSAQGFYEQYF
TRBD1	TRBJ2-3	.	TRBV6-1	TGTGCCAGCAGTTGGACAGGGAGAGGCACAGATACGCAGTATTTT	CASSWTGRGTDTQYF
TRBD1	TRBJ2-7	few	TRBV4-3	TGCGCCAGCAGCCGAGGGACAGGAGACGCCTACGAGCAGTACTTC	CASSRGTGDAYEQYF
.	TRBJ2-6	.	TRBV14	TGTGCCTGCCGCCGGCTCTCTGGGGCCAACGTCCTGACTTTC	CACRRLSGANVLTF
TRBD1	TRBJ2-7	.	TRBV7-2	TGTGCCAGCAGCTTAAGGCAGGGGGCTGAGCAGTACTTC	CASSLRQGAEQYF
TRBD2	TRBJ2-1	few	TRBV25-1	TGTGCCAGCAGCCCACTAGCGGGGGCCTACAATGAGCAGTTCTTC	CASSPLAGAYNEQFF
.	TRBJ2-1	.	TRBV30	TGTGCCTGGAGGATCAGGAGAACTACTATCAATGAGCAGTTCTTC	CAWRIRRTTINEQFF
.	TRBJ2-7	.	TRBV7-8	TGTGCCAGCAGCCCGTTCCTCGGTGCTAGCCTCCTCTCCTACGAGCAGTACTTC	CASSPFLGASLLSYEQYF
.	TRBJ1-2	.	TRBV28	TGTGCCAGCAGTTTACCCCCCGGCCCCTATGGCTACACCTTC	CASSLPPGPYGYTF
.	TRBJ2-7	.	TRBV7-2	TGTGCCAGCAGCTTAGCACAGGTACCTGGGAACGAGCAGTACTTC	CASSLAQVPGNEQYF
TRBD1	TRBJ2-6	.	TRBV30	TGTGCCTGGAGGGACAGGGGTTTCTCTGGGGCCAACGTCCTGACTTTC	CAWRDRGFSGANVLTF
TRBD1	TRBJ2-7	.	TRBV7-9	TGTGCCAGCAGCTTAGACAGGGGTTTTGACGAGCAGTACTTC	CASSLDRGFDEQYF
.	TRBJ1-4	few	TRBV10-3	TGTGCCATCAGTGACCGTGCAACTAATGAAAAACTGTTTTTT	CAISDRATNEKLFF
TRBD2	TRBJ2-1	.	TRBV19	TGTGCCAGTAGGAGTCAGAGCGGGACCTACAATGAGCAGTTCTTC	CASRSQSGTYNEQFF